This is a list of T cell receptor beta chains from one sample in a study of CD8+CD57+ T cells in acquired aplastic anemia. TCRdb processed the reads anew with MiXCR; each CDR3 protein has one entry. The table shows 450,000 to 600,000 distinct CDR3 sequences, with around a third occurring only once. The specimen sequenced was sorted CD4+, CD8+, or CD8+CD57+ T cells (not recorded which) from PBMCs. These receptor sequences come from a human donor with aplastic anemia. CDR3s include the opening cysteine and the closing phenylalanine or tryptophan.

v_call	j_call	cdr3_aa
TRBV2	TRBJ2-1	CASSQTSDVVVF
TRBV30	TRBJ1-5	CAWTQGQLNQPQHF
TRBV5-1	TRBJ1-3	CASSLVGDSGNTIYF
TRBV2	TRBJ2-7	CASSRRQGGVEQYF
TRBV9	TRBJ2-2	CAGRSTGQAGGELFF
TRBV12-3/TRBV12-4	TRBJ2-7	CASSFGQEFYEQYF
TRBV10-3	TRBJ2-7	CAISERGGDPYEQYF
TRBV2	TRBJ2-1	CASRQQGEKNEQFF
TRBV29-1	TRBJ1-1	CSVKEARAEAFF
TRBV19	TRBJ1-1	CASRAGFKSSEAFF
TRBV20-1	TRBJ2-5	CSAPGGRGRETQYF
TRBV12-3/TRBV12-4	TRBJ1-6	CASGGISPLHF
TRBV12-3/TRBV12-4	TRBJ2-7	CASSFRDREFHEQYF
TRBV20-1	TRBJ1-5	CSTDRARQPQHF
TRBV15	TRBJ2-7	CATSSEGLARDLYEQYF
TRBV7-8	TRBJ1-2	CASSLGQGMDGYTF
TRBV10-3	TRBJ2-7	CAARRQDEQYF
TRBV12-3/TRBV12-4	TRBJ2-3	CASSLRELATQYF
TRBV2	TRBJ1-3	CASTRQGAGNTIYF
TRBV6-1	TRBJ1-6	CASSRDRGDSPLHF
TRBV20-1	TRBJ2-3	CSASHAGKGTDTQYF
TRBV2	TRBJ1-2	CASSELGHRLYGYTF
TRBV7-9	TRBJ2-4	CASSTTSKNIQYF
TRBV24-1	TRBJ1-5	CATSESGNQPQHF
TRBV10-3	TRBJ1-2	CAINEGSAYGYTF
TRBV9	TRBJ2-1	CASSALYTRVVSNEQFF
TRBV20-1	TRBJ2-1	CSASVASGTRRNEQFF
TRBV6-1	TRBJ1-1	CASHFGDTEAFF
TRBV10-3	TRBJ1-5	CAGSEFQPQHF
TRBV2	TRBJ1-1	CASRTGAGNTEAFF
TRBV2	TRBJ2-1	CASSSGQVDYNEQFF
TRBV19	TRBJ1-2	CASSIHNGRPYEGYTF
TRBV19	TRBJ1-2	CASSDHRHVVAHGYTF
TRBV15	TRBJ1-2	CATSRETGTGYGYTF
TRBV2	TRBJ1-2	CASSDSGFDYGYTF
TRBV12-3/TRBV12-4	TRBJ2-6	CASDSGANVLTF
TRBV2	TRBJ2-7	CASSYPARPTYGQYF
TRBV4-3	TRBJ1-6	CASSQDMGPGGDSPLHF
TRBV7-3	TRBJ1-1	CASSSRTGTLTEAFF
TRBV14	TRBJ1-4	CASSQDGDRFTSEKLFF
TRBV7-8	TRBJ2-1	CASSSRGTSHNEQFF
TRBV2	TRBJ2-1	CASSPFPPGGSYNEQFF
TRBV25-1	TRBJ1-2	CASSDPGDYGYTF
TRBV2	TRBJ1-2	CASSKPLASFQGYTF
TRBV4-1	TRBJ1-1	CASSQRGGTEAFF
TRBV2	TRBJ2-1	CASSGLAGISSYNEQFF